This T cell receptor beta chain is drawn from a study of OX40 agonist ivuxolimab in advanced cancers. Study background: Enrollees could have had prior anti-PD-1, anti-PD-L1 or anti-CTLA-4 therapy, which 30% to 50% had received.

Whole-study findings and limits: The expanded peripheral T cells' antigen specificity was not determined. Both blood CD4+ and CD8+ T cells showed clonal growth by week 6 at 0.1 to 3.0 mg/kg.

Data came from immunoSEQ multiplex PCR; TCRdb stores just in-frame clones and leaves some out. The sample yields fewer than 60,000 clones, roughly four fifths seen once. Trimming cost V 2 bases and J 2 bases, with 10 bases left between them. This CDR3 is 15 amino acids long. In germline, CDR1 is SSHAT, CDR2 FNYEAQ (reference sequence). A note on this clone: Its antigen is unidentified.

The input for sequencing was CD4+ or CD8+ T cells sorted from blood, taken in a trial of the OX40 agonist ivuxolimab. The chain recombines TRBV7-7 with TRBJ1-5; D is unclear. This TCR came from an adult with an advanced solid tumor such as melanoma, head and neck, liver or kidney cancer. The DNA for the CDR3 is TGTGCCAGCAGCTTAAAGAAAAACGGCAATCAGCCCCAGCATTTT. This codes for CASSLKKNGNQPQHF. Filled out from reference TRBV7-7 and TRBJ1-5, the complete variable domain reads GAGVSQSPRYKVTKRGQDVTLRCDPISSHATLYWYQQALGQGPEFLTYFNYEAQPDKSGLPSDRFSAERPEGSISTLTIQRTEQRDSAMYRCASSLKKNGNQPQHFGDGTRLSIL.